These T cell receptor beta chains were read from a single sample in a study of T cells in Graves' hyperthyroidism and ophthalmopathy. Each CDR3 protein is one row after TCRdb ran MiXCR on the multiplex PCR reads. Among hundreds of thousands of distinct CDR3 sequences listed, around 17% were seen once. What was sequenced was blood. The receptor set was obtained from a woman in her late teens or twenties with Graves' hyperthyroidism. Both conserved end residues are part of each CDR3. A D gene is named only where the DNA matches it firmly. A clone size is listed for some rows: how often the clone was seen (once, few, many), or a class if it is expanded.

abundance: .
v_gene: TRBV20-1
d_gene: .
j_gene: TRBJ1-4
CDR3nt: TGCAGTGCTAGAGATTGGCAGGAATTAAATGAAAAACTGTTTTTT
CDR3aa: CSARDWQELNEKLFF

abundance: .
v_gene: TRBV19
d_gene: TRBD1
j_gene: TRBJ1-2
CDR3nt: TGTGCCAGTAGTATCATTCGACAGGGGTCTAACTATGGCTACACCTTC
CDR3aa: CASSIIRQGSNYGYTF

abundance: .
v_gene: TRBV12-3/TRBV12-4
d_gene: .
j_gene: TRBJ2-2
CDR3nt: TGTGCCAGCAGTTACGGGAACACCGGGGAGCTGTTTTTT
CDR3aa: CASSYGNTGELFF

abundance: many
v_gene: TRBV5-1
d_gene: TRBD1
j_gene: TRBJ2-7
CDR3nt: TGCGCCAGCAGCTCAGGACAGGGGGCTCCGACCTACGAGCAGTACTTC
CDR3aa: CASSSGQGAPTYEQYF

abundance: .
v_gene: TRBV13
d_gene: .
j_gene: TRBJ2-7
CDR3nt: TGTGCCAGCAGCTCCCGGAGATCCCGGGCTAGGGAGCAGTACTTC
CDR3aa: CASSSRRSRAREQYF

abundance: many
v_gene: TRBV13
d_gene: .
j_gene: TRBJ1-1
CDR3nt: TGTGCCAGCAGCTTAGGAGCAGGGGCGCGGAGGACTGAAGCTTTCTTT
CDR3aa: CASSLGAGARRTEAFF

abundance: .
v_gene: TRBV12-3/TRBV12-4
d_gene: TRBD2
j_gene: TRBJ2-7
CDR3nt: TGTGCCAGCAGCACACGGGGACTAGCGGTGTACGAGCAGTACTTC
CDR3aa: CASSTRGLAVYEQYF

abundance: few
v_gene: TRBV19
d_gene: .
j_gene: TRBJ1-1
CDR3nt: TGTGCCACAGGGTACTCGGGCACTGAAGCTTTCTTT
CDR3aa: CATGYSGTEAFF

abundance: many
v_gene: TRBV7-9
d_gene: .
j_gene: TRBJ2-7
CDR3nt: TGTGCCAGCAGCTTGCCCGACTGGCGCGACGAGCAGTACTTC
CDR3aa: CASSLPDWRDEQYF

abundance: .
v_gene: TRBV6-1
d_gene: .
j_gene: TRBJ2-3
CDR3nt: TGTGCCAGCAGTGATATGGCAGGGTCCGCAGATACGCAGTATTTT
CDR3aa: CASSDMAGSADTQYF

abundance: few
v_gene: TRBV30
d_gene: TRBD2
j_gene: TRBJ2-7
CDR3nt: TGTGCCTGGAGTGCCGGTTTCGGGGGGTCCTACGAGCAGTACTTC
CDR3aa: CAWSAGFGGSYEQYF

abundance: .
v_gene: TRBV20-1
d_gene: TRBD2
j_gene: TRBJ2-7
CDR3nt: TGCAGTGCTCAAACCGGGACTAGTGACGTAGAGCAGTACTTC
CDR3aa: CSAQTGTSDVEQYF

abundance: many
v_gene: TRBV10-3
d_gene: .
j_gene: TRBJ1-1
CDR3nt: TGTGCCATCGGGGGCAGGGGCGGGAACACTGAAGCTTTCTTT
CDR3aa: CAIGGRGGNTEAFF

abundance: .
v_gene: TRBV19
d_gene: .
j_gene: TRBJ2-7
CDR3nt: TGTGCCAGTAGTATACCGCCCGGAGGTACGCGGTACTTC
CDR3aa: CASSIPPGGTRYF

abundance: .
v_gene: TRBV12-3/TRBV12-4
d_gene: TRBD1
j_gene: TRBJ2-7
CDR3nt: TGTGCCAGCAGTCCTGGTGCAGGGGGTTCCTACGAGCAGTACTTC
CDR3aa: CASSPGAGGSYEQYF

abundance: .
v_gene: TRBV3-1
d_gene: TRBD1
j_gene: TRBJ2-1
CDR3nt: TGTGCCAGCAGCCAAGATCCACCGGGACAGGGGAGGGTTGGGCAGTTCTTC
CDR3aa: CASSQDPPGQGRVGQFF

abundance: few
v_gene: TRBV4-1
d_gene: .
j_gene: TRBJ2-1
CDR3nt: TGCGCCAGCAGCCCGCCAATCGGGGGAGCGAGCGACTCCTACAATGAGCAGTTCTTC
CDR3aa: CASSPPIGGASDSYNEQFF

abundance: few
v_gene: TRBV27
d_gene: .
j_gene: TRBJ2-7
CDR3nt: TGTGCCAGCAGTCCGACGACGGTCTACGAGCAGTACTTC
CDR3aa: CASSPTTVYEQYF

abundance: .
v_gene: TRBV2
d_gene: .
j_gene: TRBJ1-6
CDR3nt: TGTGCCAGCAATAGACAGGTCTCCTATAATTCACCCCTCCACTTT
CDR3aa: CASNRQVSYNSPLHF